Following are 25 T cell receptor beta chains from one sample sequenced in a study of shared clonotypes between healthy human individuals. Assay: immunoSEQ multiplex PCR; the TCRdb copy retains only in-frame clones and omits some. There are approximately 120,000 clones in the sample; approximately 70% occur only once, and over 20% lies in the top ten. The sequenced sample was memory CD8+ T cells sorted from blood. Subset noted: CD45RO+ cells pooled with CCR7-negative TemRA cells. These receptors were taken from a woman aged 25-40 years in good health.

This chain connects TRBV6-6 to TRBJ1-2, with D unclear. From germline, CDR1 is MNHNY and CDR2 SVGAGI (reference sequence). V lost 0 bases and J 8 bases, leaving 13 bases between the germline ends. The CDR3 sequence is 14 residues long. The CDR3 loop is CASSYSAVARGYTF. As DNA, the CDR3 is TGTGCCAGCAGTTACTCGGCCGTAGCTAGAGGCTACACCTTC.

This chain uses TRBV4-1 with TRBJ2-2; TRBD2 is a possible D gene (6 bases). Between the trimmed V and J ends, which lost 4 bases and 5 bases, there was a span of 8 bases. Germline loops: CDR1 MGHRA, CDR2 YSYEKL. This CDR3 has 13 amino acids. The CDR3 nucleotides read TGCGCCAGCAGCCCCGCGGGGACCGGGGAGCTGTTTTTT. It codes for CASSPAGTGELFF.

V usage is TRBV5-1 and J usage is TRBJ2-7; 9 positions agree with TRBD1. The CDR3 runs 17 residues. Germline CDR1 and CDR2: SGHRS and YFSETQ. V was clipped by 4 bases and J by 3 bases; unmatched bases: 14. The CDR3 bases are TGCGCCAGCAGCCTGCTAACCTCCGGGACAGGGTACTACGAGCAGTACTTC. Its protein product is CASSLLTSGTGYYEQYF.

In regard to this clone: An end of the junction does not agree with germline; a read error may underlie this. The V gene is TRBV5-1, the J gene TRBJ2-1, with D unclear. The germline V gene encodes CDR1 SGHRS and CDR2 YFSETQ. CDR3 size: 13 residues. The CDR3: CASSLEVATERFF. Here the CDR3 DNA reads TGCGCCAGCAGCTTGGAAGTTGCGACCGAGCGGTTCTTC.

This chain connects TRBV5-4 to TRBJ2-5; D is uncertain. The CDR3 spans 13 residues. Germline values: CDR1 SGHNT, CDR2 YYREEE (reference sequence). Trimming cost V 0 bases and J 1 base, with 4 bases left between them. The CDR3 region is CASSLASQETQYF. The CDR3 DNA reads as TGTGCCAGCAGCTTGGCCAGCCAAGAGACCCAGTACTTC.

V and J are TRBV11-2 and TRBJ2-1; no definite D call. Germline CDR1 reads SGHAT; CDR2 reads FQNNGV. The CDR3 consists of 15 residues. V gave up 5 bases and J gave up 4 bases, with 15 bases separating them. CDR3 sequence (DNA): TGTGCCAGCAGCCACATGGCGGTAGGGTACAATGAGCAGTTCTTC. Translating gives CASSHMAVGYNEQFF.

The genes are TRBV7-9 and TRBJ1-1; tentative D call: TRBD1 (5 bases). The V end was cut by 1 base, the J end by 4 bases, with 13 bases between. The CDR3 length is 15 residues. Germline CDR1 SEHNR, CDR2 FQNEAQ (reference sequence). In nucleotides, the CDR3 is TGTGCCAGCAGCTTAGGGGTGCCCGGGGGCACTGAAGCTTTCTTT. This codes for CASSLGVPGGTEAFF.

The J gene is TRBJ2-2, the V gene TRBV29-1; D gene uncertain. The germline V gene encodes CDR1 SQVTM and CDR2 ANQGSEA. The ends were cut back, 3 bases at V and 6 bases at J, with 5 bases in the middle. The CDR3 sequence is 11 residues long. CDR3 sequence (DNA): TGCAGCGTTGAGTCGTCCGGGGAGCTGTTTTTT. It encodes CSVESSGELFF.

The V and J genes are TRBV21-1 and TRBJ2-6. TRBV21-1 corresponds to a pseudogene. The length of the CDR3 is 16 residues. CDR3 residues: CASSARPTSGANVLTF. CDR3 sequence (DNA): TGTGCCAGCAGCGCGAGACCGACCTCTGGGGCCAACGTCCTGACTTTC.

The chain links TRBV28 to TRBJ2-3; 7 bases align to TRBD2. V gave up 1 base and J gave up 4 bases; unmatched junction bases: 8. The CDR3 is 16 amino acids. Looked up from germline, CDR1 is MDHEN and CDR2 is SYDVKM. CDR3 nucleotide sequence: TGTGCCAGCAGTTTATACCCGGGAGGCGGCGCAGATACGCAGTATTTT. It specifies CASSLYPGGGADTQYF.

This clone was found a few times. This chain uses TRBV7-9 with TRBJ2-1; TRBD2 matches 9 bases. There are 15 residues in the CDR3. The V and J ends lost 5 bases and 3 bases, in that order; junction bases with no gene match: 5. Germline V CDR1 and CDR2: SEHNR, FQNEAQ (reference sequence). The CDR3 here is CASSQRTSDYNEQFF. CDR3 in DNA: TGTGCCAGCAGCCAACGGACTAGCGACTACAATGAGCAGTTCTTC.

CDR3 region: CASSHLRGEAFF. The CDR3 coding sequence is TGCGCCAGCAGCCACCTGAGGGGAGAAGCTTTCTTT. The chain carries TRBV4-1 and TRBJ1-1; D is perhaps TRBD1 (5 bases). Germline CDR1 reads MGHRA; CDR2 reads YSYEKL. The CDR3 is 12 residues long. Between the trimmed V and J ends, which lost 3 bases and 8 bases, there was a span of 10 bases.

The V and J genes are TRBV6-5 and TRBJ1-1; maybe TRBD1 (6 bases). The V and J ends lost 10 bases and 5 bases respectively, with 14 bases between them. This CDR3 has 12 amino acids. CDR1 and CDR2 (germline): MNHEY, SVGAGI. The CDR3 spells CATHREGTEAFF. The CDR3 bases are TGTGCCACCCACAGGGAGGGTACTGAAGCTTTCTTT.

V and J are TRBV28 and TRBJ1-2; D call uncertain. CDR1 is MDHEN and CDR2 is SYDVKM in the germline V gene. V gave up 5 bases and J gave up 4 bases, with 11 bases separating them. The CDR3 length is 13 residues. The CDR3 reads CASSPNRVYGYTF. DNA of the CDR3: TGTGCCAGCAGTCCCAACCGGGTCTATGGCTACACCTTC.

As regards this clone: Other nucleotide sequences in the sample specify the same CDR3. The chain uses TRBV9 and TRBJ2-2, with a tentative D call TRBD2 (5 bases). Trimming stripped 0 bases from V and 5 bases from J, with 5 bases between. This CDR3 comprises 13 residues. The V gene's germline CDR1 is SGDLS and CDR2 YYNGEE. CDR3 in amino acids: CASSVGGTGELFF. As DNA, the CDR3 is TGTGCCAGCAGCGTAGGCGGGACCGGGGAGCTGTTTTTT.

This chain links TRBV19 with TRBJ2-5, with TRBD2 as a possible D gene (6 bases). The better agreement between TRBJ2-7 and the DNA end casts doubt on the J call. This CDR3 comprises 15 residues. CDR1 LNHDA and CDR2 SQIVND come from the germline V gene (reference sequence). The CDR3 loop reads CASSIQGGAVHEQYF. For the CDR3, the DNA is TGTGCCAGTAGTATTCAGGGCGGGGCTGTTCACGAGCAGTACTTC.

The V call is TRBV2, the J call TRBJ2-7; possibly TRBD1 or TRBD2 for D (6 bases each). Germline assignment: CDR1 SNHLY and CDR2 FYNNEI. Trimming pared 1 base from V and 0 bases from J, leaving 10 bases between. The CDR3 is made up of 15 amino acids. Written as DNA, the CDR3 is TGTGCCAGCAGTGAAGTCAGGGGAGGCTCCTACGAGCAGTACTTC. The encoded protein is CASSEVRGGSYEQYF.

The J gene is TRBJ2-1, the V gene TRBV11-2; 10 positions match TRBD2. The J segment lost 10 bases and the V segment lost 6 bases, leaving 15 bases of the junction unmatched. The CDR3 length is 16 residues. CDR1 is SGHAT, CDR2 FQNNGV, per germline. CDR3 region: CASSRPQREGRREQFF. The CDR3 DNA reads TGTGCCAGCAGTCGTCCCCAGCGGGAGGGCCGTCGGGAGCAGTTCTTC.

The V and J genes are TRBV7-8 and TRBJ2-1; D remains unclear. Between the trimmed V and J ends, which lost 3 bases and 0 bases, there was a span of 12 bases. Germline CDR1 reads SGHVS; CDR2 reads FQNEAQ. The CDR3 runs to 16 residues. For the CDR3, the DNA is TGTGCCAGCAGCTTCGACCTGTTTGTCTCCTACAATGAGCAGTTCTTC. This translates into CASSFDLFVSYNEQFF. Full variable domain (outside the CDR3, taken from reference TRBV7-8 and TRBJ2-1): GAGVSQSPRYKVAKRGQDVALRCDPISGHVSLFWYQQALGQGPEFLTYFQNEAQLDKSGLPSDRFFAERPEGSVSTLKIQRTQQEDSAVYLCASSFDLFVSYNEQFFGPGTRLTVL.

The chain is built from TRBV14 and TRBJ2-7; D ambiguous. This CDR3 has 11 amino acids. The V gene lost 1 base and the J gene lost 3 bases, with 1 base spanning the gap. Germline CDR1 reads SGHDN; CDR2 reads FVKESK. CDR3 DNA sequence: TGTGCCAGCAGCCAAGGCTACGAGCAGTACTTC. Its protein product is CASSQGYEQYF.

The chain uses TRBV19 and TRBJ1-5; D is unclear. Germline CDR1 LNHDA, CDR2 SQIVND (reference sequence). V lost 3 bases and J 4 bases, leaving 16 bases between the germline ends. CDR3 length: 16 amino acids. The chain's CDR3 is CASSMRSGRANQPQHF. The CDR3 bases are TGTGCCAGTAGTATGAGGTCTGGGCGGGCAAATCAGCCCCAGCATTTT.

This clone turned up a few times. The chain combines TRBV6-5 with TRBJ2-2; no definite D call. CDR1 MNHEY and CDR2 SVGAGI come from the germline V gene. The CDR3 totals 10 residues. V was cut by 6 bases and J by 7 bases, with 3 bases left in between. Written as DNA, the CDR3 is TGTGCCAGCAGAGACGGGGAGCTGTTTTTT. This translates into CASRDGELFF.

The J gene is TRBJ2-7, the V gene TRBV29-1; the D is unclear. From germline, CDR1 is SQVTM and CDR2 ANQGSEA. The CDR3 has 15 residues. V lost 0 bases and J lost 0, with 12 bases in between. The CDR3 nucleotides read TGCAGCGTTGAAGATGAACAGTCGGGCTCCTACGAGCAGTACTTC. As protein: CSVEDEQSGSYEQYF.

This clone appeared many times. In DNA, the CDR3 is TGTGCCAGCAGGGCCGGGACAGCCTCCTACGAGCAGTACTTC. It encodes CASRAGTASYEQYF. The rearrangement joins TRBV2 to TRBJ2-7; TRBD1 matches 7 bases. CDR3 length: 14 residues. V was clipped by 6 bases and J by 0 bases; unmatched bases: 5. CDR1 is SNHLY and CDR2 is FYNNEI in the germline V gene.

The J gene is TRBJ2-7, the V gene TRBV28; the D gene is possibly TRBD2 (6 bases). Germline loops: CDR1 MDHEN, CDR2 SYDVKM. V lost 4 bases and J 3 bases, leaving 13 bases between the germline ends. CDR3 length: 14 residues. The chain's CDR3 is CASSSSVLSYEQYF. DNA of the CDR3: TGTGCCAGCAGTTCTAGCGTACTAAGCTACGAGCAGTACTTC.